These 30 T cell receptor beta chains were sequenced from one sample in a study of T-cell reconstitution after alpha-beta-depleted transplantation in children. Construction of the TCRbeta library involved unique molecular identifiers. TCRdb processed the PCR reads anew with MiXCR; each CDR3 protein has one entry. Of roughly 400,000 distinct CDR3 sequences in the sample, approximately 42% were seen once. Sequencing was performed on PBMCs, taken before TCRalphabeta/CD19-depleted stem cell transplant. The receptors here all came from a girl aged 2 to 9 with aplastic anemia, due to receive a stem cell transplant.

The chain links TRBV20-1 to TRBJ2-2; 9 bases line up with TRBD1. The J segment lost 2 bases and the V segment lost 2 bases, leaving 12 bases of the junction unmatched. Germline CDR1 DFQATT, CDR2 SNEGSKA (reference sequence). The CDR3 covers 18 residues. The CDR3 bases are TGCAGTGCTAGACATCCTCCGGGACAGGGTTTTAACACCGGGGAGCTGTTTTTT. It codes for CSARHPPGQGFNTGELFF.

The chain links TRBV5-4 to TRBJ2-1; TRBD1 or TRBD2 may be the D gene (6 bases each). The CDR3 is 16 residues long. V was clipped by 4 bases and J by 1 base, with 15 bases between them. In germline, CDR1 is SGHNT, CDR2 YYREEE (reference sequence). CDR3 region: CASSPLGAGSYNEQFF. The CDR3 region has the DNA TGTGCCAGCAGCCCCTTGGGGGCGGGATCCTACAATGAGCAGTTCTTC.

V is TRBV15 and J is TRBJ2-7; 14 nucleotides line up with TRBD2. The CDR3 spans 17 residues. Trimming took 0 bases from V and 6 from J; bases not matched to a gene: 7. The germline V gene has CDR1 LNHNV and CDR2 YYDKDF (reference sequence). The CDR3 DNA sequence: TGTGCCACCAGCAGAGATATGGGACTAGCGGGAGAAGGCGAGCAGTACTTC. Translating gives CATSRDMGLAGEGEQYF.

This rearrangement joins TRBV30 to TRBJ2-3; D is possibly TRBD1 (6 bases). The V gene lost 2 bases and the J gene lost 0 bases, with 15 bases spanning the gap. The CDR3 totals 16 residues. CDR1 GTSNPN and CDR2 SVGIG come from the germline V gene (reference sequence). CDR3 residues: CAWSQNRVLSTDTQYF. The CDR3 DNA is TGTGCCTGGAGTCAAAACAGGGTCCTTAGCACAGATACGCAGTATTTT.

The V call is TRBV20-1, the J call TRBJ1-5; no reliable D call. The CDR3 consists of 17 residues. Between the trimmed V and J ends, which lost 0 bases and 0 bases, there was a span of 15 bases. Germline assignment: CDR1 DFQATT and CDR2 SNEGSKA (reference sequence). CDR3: CSARDQPPDYSNQPQHF. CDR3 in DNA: TGCAGTGCTAGAGATCAGCCACCGGATTATAGCAATCAGCCCCAGCATTTT.

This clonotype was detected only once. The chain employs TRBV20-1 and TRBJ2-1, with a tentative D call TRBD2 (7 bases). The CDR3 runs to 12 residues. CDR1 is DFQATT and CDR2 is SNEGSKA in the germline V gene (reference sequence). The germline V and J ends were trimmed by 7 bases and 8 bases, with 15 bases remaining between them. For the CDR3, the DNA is TGCAGTGTCACGGGGGGCGGTGATGAGCAGTTCTTC. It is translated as CSVTGGGDEQFF.

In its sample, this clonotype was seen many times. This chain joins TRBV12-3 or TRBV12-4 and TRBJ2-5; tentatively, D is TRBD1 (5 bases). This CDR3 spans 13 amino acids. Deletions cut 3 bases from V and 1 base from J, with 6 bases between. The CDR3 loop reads CASSFRVQETQYF. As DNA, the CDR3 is TGTGCCAGCAGTTTCAGGGTCCAAGAGACCCAGTACTTC.

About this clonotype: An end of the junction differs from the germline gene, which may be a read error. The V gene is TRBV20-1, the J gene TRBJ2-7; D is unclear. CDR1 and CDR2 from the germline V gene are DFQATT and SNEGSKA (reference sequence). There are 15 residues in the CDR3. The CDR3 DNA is TGCAATGCTAGAGATGTGTGGCAGGTTGACTACGAGCAGTACTTC. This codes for CNARDVWQVDYEQYF.

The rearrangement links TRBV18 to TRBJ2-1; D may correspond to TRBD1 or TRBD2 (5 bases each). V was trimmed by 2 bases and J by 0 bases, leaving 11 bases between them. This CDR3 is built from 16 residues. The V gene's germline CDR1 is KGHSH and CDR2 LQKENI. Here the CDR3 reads CASSPLAGSSYNEQFF. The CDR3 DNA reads TGTGCCAGCTCACCATTAGCAGGGAGCTCCTACAATGAGCAGTTCTTC.

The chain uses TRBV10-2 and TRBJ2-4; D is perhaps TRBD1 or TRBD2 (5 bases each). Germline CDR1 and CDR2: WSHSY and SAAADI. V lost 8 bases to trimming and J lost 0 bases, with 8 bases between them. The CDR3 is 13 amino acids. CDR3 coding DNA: TGCGCCAGCGGGACGGGAGCCAAAAACATTCAGTACTTC. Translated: CASGTGAKNIQYF.

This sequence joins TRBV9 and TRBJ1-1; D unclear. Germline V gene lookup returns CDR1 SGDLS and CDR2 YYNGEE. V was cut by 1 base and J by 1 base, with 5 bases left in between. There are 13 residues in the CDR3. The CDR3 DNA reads TGTGCCAGCAGCGTATACACGAACACTGAAGCTTTCTTT. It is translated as CASSVYTNTEAFF.

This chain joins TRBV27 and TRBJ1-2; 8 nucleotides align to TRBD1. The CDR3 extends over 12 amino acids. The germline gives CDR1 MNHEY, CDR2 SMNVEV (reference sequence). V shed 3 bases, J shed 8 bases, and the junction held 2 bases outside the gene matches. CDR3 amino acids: CASSFSGGGYTF. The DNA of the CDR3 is TGTGCCAGCAGTTTTTCAGGGGGCGGCTACACCTTC.

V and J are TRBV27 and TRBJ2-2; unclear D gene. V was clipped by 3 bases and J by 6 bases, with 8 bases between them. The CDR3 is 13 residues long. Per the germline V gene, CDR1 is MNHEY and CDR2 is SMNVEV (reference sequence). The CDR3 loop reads CASSFAGAGELFF. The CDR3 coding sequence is TGTGCCAGCAGTTTCGCAGGCGCCGGGGAGCTGTTTTTT.

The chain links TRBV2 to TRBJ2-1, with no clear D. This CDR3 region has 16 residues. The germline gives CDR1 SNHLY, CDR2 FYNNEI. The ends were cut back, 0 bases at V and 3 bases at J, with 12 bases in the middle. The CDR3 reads CASSEALATNYNEQFF. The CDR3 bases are TGTGCCAGCAGTGAAGCGCTGGCTACTAACTACAATGAGCAGTTCTTC.

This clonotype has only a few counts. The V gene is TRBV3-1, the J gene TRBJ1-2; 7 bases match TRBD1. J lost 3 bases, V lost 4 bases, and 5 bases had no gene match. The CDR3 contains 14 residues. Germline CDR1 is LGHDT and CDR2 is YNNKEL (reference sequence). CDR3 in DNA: TGTGCCAGCAGCCGAACTGACAGGGACTATGGCTACACCTTC. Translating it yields CASSRTDRDYGYTF.

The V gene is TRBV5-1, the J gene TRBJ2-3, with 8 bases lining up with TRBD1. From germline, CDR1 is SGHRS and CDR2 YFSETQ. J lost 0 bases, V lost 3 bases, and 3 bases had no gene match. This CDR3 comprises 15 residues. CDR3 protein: CASSWGQASTDTQYF. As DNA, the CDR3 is TGCGCCAGCAGCTGGGGACAGGCTAGCACAGATACGCAGTATTTT.

CDR3 residues: CASSPLVEPQHF. The CDR3 DNA sequence: TGTGCCAGCAGCCCTTTGGTGGAGCCCCAGCATTTT. The chain is built from TRBV28 and TRBJ1-5; no reliable D call. Germline-derived CDR1 and CDR2 are MDHEN and SYDVKM. The CDR3 covers 12 residues. The V end lost 6 bases, the J end lost 8 bases, and 11 bases lay between the germline ends.

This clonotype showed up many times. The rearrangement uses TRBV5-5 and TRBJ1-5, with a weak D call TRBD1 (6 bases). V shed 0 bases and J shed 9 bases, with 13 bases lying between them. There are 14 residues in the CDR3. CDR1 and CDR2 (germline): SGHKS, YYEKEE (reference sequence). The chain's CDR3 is CASSLVGGASPQHF. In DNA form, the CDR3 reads TGTGCCAGCAGCTTGGTAGGGGGGGCTTCGCCCCAGCATTTT.

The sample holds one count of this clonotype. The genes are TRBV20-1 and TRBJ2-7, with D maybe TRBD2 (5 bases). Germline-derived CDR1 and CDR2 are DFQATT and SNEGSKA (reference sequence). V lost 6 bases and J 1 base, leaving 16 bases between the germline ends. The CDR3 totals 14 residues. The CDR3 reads CSAPRSRVSYEQYF. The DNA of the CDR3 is TGCAGTGCCCCTAGGTCGCGGGTTTCCTACGAGCAGTACTTC.

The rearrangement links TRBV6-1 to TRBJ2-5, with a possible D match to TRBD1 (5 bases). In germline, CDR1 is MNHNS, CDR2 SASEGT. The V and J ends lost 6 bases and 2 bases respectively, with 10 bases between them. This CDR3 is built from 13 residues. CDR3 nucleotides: TGTGCCAGCAGACCAGGGCAACAAGAGACCCAGTACTTC. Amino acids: CASRPGQQETQYF.

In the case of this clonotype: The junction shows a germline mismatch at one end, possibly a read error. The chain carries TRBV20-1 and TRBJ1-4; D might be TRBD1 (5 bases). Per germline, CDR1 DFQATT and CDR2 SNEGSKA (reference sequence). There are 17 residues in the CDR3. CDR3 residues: CCARESIGGRRNEKLFF. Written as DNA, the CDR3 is TGCTGTGCTAGAGAATCGATTGGGGGACGTCGAAATGAAAAACTGTTTTTT.

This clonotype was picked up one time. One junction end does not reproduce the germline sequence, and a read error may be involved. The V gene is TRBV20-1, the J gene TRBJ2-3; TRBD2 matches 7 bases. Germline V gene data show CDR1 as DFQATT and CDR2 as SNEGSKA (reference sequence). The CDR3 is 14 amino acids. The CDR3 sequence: CSALPSGTTDTPYF. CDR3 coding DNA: TGCAGTGCTCTACCTAGCGGAACAACAGATACGCCGTATTTT.

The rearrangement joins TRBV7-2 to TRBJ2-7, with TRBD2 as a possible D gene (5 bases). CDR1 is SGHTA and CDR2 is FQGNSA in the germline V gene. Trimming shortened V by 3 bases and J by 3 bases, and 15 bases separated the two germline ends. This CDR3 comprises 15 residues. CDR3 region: CASSFGSSDYYEQYF. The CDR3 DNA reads TGTGCCAGCAGCTTCGGGTCAAGCGACTACTACGAGCAGTACTTC.

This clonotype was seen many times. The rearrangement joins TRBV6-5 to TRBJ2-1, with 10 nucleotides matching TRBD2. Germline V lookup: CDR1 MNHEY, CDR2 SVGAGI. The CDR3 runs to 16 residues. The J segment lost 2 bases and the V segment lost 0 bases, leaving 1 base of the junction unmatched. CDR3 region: CASSYSAGGAYNEQFF. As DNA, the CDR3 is TGTGCCAGCAGTTACTCAGCGGGAGGGGCCTACAATGAGCAGTTCTTC.

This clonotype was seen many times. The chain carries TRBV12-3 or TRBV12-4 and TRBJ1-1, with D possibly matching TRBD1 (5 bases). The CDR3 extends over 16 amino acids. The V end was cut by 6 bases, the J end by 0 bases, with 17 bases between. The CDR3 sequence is CASRSQSGSMNTEAFF. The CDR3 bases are TGTGCCAGCAGAAGCCAATCAGGGAGTATGAACACTGAAGCTTTCTTT.

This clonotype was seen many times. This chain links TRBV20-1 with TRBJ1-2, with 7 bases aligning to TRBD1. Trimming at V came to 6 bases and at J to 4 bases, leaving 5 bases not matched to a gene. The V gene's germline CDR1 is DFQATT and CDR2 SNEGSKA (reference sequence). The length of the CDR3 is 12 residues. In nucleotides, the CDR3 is TGCAGTGCCTCTGGGACAGTCTATGGCTACACCTTC. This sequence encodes CSASGTVYGYTF.

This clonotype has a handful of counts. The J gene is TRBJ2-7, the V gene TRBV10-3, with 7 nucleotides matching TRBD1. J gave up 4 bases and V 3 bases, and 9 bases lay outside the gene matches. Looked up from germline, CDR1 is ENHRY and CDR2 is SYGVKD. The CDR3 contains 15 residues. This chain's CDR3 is CAISDSRGQLYEQYF. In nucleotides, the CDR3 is TGTGCCATCAGTGATTCTAGGGGACAGCTTTACGAGCAGTACTTC.

CDR3 amino acids: CASGRTSGVGDTQYF. Written as DNA, the CDR3 is TGTGCCAGCGGTCGGACTAGCGGGGTCGGAGATACGCAGTATTTT. This sequence joins TRBV7-9 and TRBJ2-3; 12 nucleotides match TRBD2. V was pared by 8 bases and J by 5 bases, with 8 bases of the junction left unmatched. This CDR3 spans 15 amino acids. Per the germline V gene, CDR1 is SEHNR and CDR2 is FQNEAQ (reference sequence).

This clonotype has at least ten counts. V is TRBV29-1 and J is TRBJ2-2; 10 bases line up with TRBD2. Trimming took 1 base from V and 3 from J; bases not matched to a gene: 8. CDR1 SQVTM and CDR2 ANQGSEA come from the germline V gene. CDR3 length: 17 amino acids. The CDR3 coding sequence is TGCAGCGTTGAAGTTCTAGCGGGAGCGGCGCACACCGGGGAGCTGTTTTTT. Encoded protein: CSVEVLAGAAHTGELFF.

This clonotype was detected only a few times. CDR3 nucleotides: TGCGCCAGCAGCTTGGGAGGGGTTGGAAACACCATATATTTT. Its translation is CASSLGGVGNTIYF. The V gene is TRBV5-1, the J gene TRBJ1-3; maybe TRBD1 (5 bases). Trimming cost V 0 bases and J 3 bases, with 7 bases left between them. The length of the CDR3 is 14 residues. Germline V gene data show CDR1 as SGHRS and CDR2 as YFSETQ.